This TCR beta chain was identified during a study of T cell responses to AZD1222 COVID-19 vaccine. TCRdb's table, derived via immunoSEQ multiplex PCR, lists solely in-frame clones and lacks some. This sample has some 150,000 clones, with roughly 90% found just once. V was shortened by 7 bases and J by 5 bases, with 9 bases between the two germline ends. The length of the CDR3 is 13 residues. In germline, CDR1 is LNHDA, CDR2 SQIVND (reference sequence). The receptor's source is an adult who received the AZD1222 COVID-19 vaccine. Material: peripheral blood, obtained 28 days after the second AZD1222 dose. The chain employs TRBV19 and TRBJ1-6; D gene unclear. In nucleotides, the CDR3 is TGTGCCAGTATGAGGGCAGATAATTCACCCCTCCACTTT. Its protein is CASMRADNSPLHF. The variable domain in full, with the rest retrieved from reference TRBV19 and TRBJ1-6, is DGGITQSPKYLFRKEGQNVTLSCEQNLNHDAMYWYRQDPGQGLRLIYYSQIVNDFQKGDIAEGYSVSREKKESFPLTVTSAQKNPTAFYLCASMRADNSPLHFGNGTRLTVT.